This TCR beta chain comes out of a study of blood T cell repertoires in COVID-19. About the research overall: Nucleic acid was either cDNA or gDNA, and it came from T cells, B-cell-depleted T cells, or PBMCs.

Here immunoSEQ multiplex PCR was the method, and the copy in TCRdb shows in-frame clones only, minus some. The table records 50,000 to 75,000 clones, over 65% of them present only once. In this sample, this clone turned up a few times. CDR3 size: 14 residues. The germline V gene encodes CDR1 ENHRY and CDR2 SYGVKD. The junction had 8 bases not matched to a gene; V was cut back by 6 bases and J by 4 bases. Input material: peripheral blood. This clonotype was sampled from a man at least 80 years old with active or convalescent COVID-19. V and J are TRBV10-3 and TRBJ2-5, with 7 bases matching TRBD2. The CDR3: CAISRGESGETQYF. The DNA for the CDR3 is TGTGCCATCAGCCGGGGGGAGTCGGGAGAGACCCAGTACTTC.